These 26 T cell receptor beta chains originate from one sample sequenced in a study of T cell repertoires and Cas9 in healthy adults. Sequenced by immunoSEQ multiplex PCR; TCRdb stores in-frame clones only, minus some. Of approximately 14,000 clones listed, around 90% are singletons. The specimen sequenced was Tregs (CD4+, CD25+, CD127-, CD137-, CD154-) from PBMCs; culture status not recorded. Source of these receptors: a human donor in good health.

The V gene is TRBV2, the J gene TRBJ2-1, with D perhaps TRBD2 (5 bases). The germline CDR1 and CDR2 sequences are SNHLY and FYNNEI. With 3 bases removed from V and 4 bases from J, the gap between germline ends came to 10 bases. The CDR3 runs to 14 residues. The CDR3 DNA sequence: TGTGCCAGCAGTGACGGCCGGGAATACAATGAGCAGTTCTTC. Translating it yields CASSDGREYNEQFF.

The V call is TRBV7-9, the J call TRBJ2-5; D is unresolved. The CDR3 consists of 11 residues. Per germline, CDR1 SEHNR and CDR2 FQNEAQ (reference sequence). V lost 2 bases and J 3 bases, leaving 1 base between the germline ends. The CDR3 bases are TGTGCCAGCAGCTTAAAAGAGACCCAGTACTTC. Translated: CASSLKETQYF.

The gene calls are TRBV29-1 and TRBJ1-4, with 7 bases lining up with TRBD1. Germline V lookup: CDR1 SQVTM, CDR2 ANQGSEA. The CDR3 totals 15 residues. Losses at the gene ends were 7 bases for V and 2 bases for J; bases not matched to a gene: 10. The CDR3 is CSASGGARTNEKLFF. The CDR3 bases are TGCAGCGCATCAGGGGGGGCGAGGACTAATGAAAAACTGTTTTTT.

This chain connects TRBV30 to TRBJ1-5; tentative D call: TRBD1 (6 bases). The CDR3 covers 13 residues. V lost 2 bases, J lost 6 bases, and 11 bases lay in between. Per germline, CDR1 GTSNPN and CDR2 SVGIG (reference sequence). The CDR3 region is CAWSRRGSQPQHF. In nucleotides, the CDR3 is TGTGCCTGGAGTCGCAGGGGTAGTCAGCCCCAGCATTTT.

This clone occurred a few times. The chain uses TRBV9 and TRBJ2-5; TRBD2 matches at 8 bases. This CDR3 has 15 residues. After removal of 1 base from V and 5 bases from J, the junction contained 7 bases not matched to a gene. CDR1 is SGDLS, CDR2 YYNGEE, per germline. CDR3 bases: TGTGCCAGCAGCGTAAGCCTAGCGGGTTATGAGACCCAGTACTTC. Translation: CASSVSLAGYETQYF.

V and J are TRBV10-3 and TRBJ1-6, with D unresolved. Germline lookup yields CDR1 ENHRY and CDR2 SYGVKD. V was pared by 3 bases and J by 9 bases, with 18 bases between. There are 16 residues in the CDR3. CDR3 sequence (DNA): TGTGCCATCAGTGACGAGGGTAGACTGGTACGTTCACCCCTCCACTTT. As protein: CAISDEGRLVRSPLHF.

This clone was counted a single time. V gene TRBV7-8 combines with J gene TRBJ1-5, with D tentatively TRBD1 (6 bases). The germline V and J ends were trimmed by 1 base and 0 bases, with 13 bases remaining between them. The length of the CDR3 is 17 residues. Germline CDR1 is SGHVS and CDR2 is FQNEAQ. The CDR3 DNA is TGTGCCAGCAGCTTAGGGGGGGCCAAGACTAGCAATCAGCCCCAGCATTTT. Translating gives CASSLGGAKTSNQPQHF.

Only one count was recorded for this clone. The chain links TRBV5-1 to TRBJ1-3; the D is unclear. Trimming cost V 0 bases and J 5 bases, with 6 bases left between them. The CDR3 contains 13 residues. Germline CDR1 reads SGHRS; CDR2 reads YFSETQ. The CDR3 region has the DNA TGCGCCAGCAGCTTGGGGTTGAGAAACACCATATATTTT. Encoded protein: CASSLGLRNTIYF.

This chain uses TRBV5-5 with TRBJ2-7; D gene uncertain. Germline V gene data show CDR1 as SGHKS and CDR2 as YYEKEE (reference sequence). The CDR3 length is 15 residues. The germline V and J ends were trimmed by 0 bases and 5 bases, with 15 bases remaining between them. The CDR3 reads CASSLDSDHFNEQYF. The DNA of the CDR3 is TGTGCCAGCAGCTTGGACAGCGATCACTTCAACGAGCAGTACTTC.

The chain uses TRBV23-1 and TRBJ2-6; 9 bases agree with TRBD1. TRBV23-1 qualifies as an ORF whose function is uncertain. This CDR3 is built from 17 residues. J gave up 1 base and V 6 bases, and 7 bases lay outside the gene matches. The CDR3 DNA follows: TGCGCCAGCAGACAGGGGGCCAGACGGTCTGGGGCCAACGTCCTGACTTTC. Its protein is CASRQGARRSGANVLTF.

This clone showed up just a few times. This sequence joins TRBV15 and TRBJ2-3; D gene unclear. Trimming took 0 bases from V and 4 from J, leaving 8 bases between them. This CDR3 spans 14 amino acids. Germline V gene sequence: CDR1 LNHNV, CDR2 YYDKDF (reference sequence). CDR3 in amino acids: CATSREFGADTQYF. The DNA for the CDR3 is TGTGCCACCAGCAGAGAGTTTGGGGCAGATACGCAGTATTTT.

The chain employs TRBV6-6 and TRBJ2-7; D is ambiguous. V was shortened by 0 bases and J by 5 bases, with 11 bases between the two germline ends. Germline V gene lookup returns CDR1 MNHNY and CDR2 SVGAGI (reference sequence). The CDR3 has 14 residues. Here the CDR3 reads CASSYSGLWDEQYF. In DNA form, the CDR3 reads TGTGCCAGCAGTTACTCGGGCCTGTGGGACGAGCAGTACTTC.

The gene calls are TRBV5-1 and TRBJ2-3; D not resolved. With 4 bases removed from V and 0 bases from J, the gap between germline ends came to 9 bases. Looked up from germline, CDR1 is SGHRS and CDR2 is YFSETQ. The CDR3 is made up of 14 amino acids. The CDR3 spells CASSPFGSTDTQYF. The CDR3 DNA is TGCGCCAGCAGCCCGTTCGGAAGCACAGATACGCAGTATTTT.

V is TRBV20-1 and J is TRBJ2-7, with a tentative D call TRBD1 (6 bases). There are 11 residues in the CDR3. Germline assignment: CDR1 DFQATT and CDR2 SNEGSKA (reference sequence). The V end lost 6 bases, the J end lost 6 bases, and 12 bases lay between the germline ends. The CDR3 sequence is CSASQGIEQYF. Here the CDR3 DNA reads TGCAGTGCAAGCCAGGGGATCGAGCAGTACTTC.

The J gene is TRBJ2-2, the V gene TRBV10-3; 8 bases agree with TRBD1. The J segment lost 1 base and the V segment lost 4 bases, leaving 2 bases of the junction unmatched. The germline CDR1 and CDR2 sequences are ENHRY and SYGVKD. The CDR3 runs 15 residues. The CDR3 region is CAISAGTGNTGELFF. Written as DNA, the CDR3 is TGTGCCATCAGTGCGGGGACAGGGAACACCGGGGAGCTGTTTTTT.

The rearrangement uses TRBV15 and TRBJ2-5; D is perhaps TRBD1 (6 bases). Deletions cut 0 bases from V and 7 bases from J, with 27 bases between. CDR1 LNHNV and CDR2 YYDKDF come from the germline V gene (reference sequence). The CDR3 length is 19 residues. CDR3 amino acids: CATSRDYSGPANPRGTQYF. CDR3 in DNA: TGTGCCACCAGCAGAGATTACTCGGGGCCGGCTAACCCCAGGGGGACCCAGTACTTC.

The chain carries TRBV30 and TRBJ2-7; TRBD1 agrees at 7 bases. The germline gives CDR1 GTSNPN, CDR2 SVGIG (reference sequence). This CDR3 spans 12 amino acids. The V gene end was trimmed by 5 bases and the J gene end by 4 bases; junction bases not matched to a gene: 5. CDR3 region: CAWRNRGYEQYF. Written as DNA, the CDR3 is TGTGCCTGGCGAAACAGGGGATACGAGCAGTACTTC. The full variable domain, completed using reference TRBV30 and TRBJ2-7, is SQTIHQWPATLVQPVGSPLSLECTVEGTSNPNLYWYRQAAGRGLQLLFYSVGIGQISSEVPQNLSASRPQDRQFILSSKKLLLSDSGFYLCAWRNRGYEQYFGPGTRLTVT.

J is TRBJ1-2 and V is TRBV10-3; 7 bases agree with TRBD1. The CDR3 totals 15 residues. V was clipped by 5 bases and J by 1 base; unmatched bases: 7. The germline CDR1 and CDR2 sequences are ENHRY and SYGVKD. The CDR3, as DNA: TGTGCCATCAGTTTCGGACAGGCTCTTAACTATGGCTACACCTTC. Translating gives CAISFGQALNYGYTF.

CDR3 sequence reads: CASSLSQGGNGYTF. The CDR3 nucleotides read TGTGCCAGCAGCTTATCTCAGGGGGGCAATGGCTACACCTTC. The chain is built from TRBV7-8 and TRBJ1-2, with TRBD1 matching 7 bases. This CDR3 is 14 amino acids long. Per the germline V gene, CDR1 is SGHVS and CDR2 is FQNEAQ. The trim removed 2 bases at V and 6 bases at J, leaving 6 bases unmatched.

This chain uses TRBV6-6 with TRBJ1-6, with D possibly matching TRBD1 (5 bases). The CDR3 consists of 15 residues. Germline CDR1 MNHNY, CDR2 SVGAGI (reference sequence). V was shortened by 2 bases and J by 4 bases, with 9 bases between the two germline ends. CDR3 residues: CASSYGTAYNSPLHF. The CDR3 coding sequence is TGTGCCAGCAGTTACGGGACTGCTTATAATTCACCCCTCCACTTT.

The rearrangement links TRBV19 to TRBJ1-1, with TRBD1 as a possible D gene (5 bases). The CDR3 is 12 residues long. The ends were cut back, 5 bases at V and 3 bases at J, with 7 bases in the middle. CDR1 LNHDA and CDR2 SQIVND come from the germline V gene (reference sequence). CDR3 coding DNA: TGTGCCAGTAGTCGGGACTACACTGAAGCTTTCTTT. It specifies CASSRDYTEAFF. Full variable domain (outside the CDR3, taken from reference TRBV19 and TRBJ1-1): DGGITQSPKYLFRKEGQNVTLSCEQNLNHDAMYWYRQDPGQGLRLIYYSQIVNDFQKGDIAEGYSVSREKKESFPLTVTSAQKNPTAFYLCASSRDYTEAFFGQGTRLTVV.

CDR3 in DNA: TGTGCCAGCAGTTATGTTAGAGAGGGACGAGAGACCCAGTACTTC. As protein: CASSYVREGRETQYF. J is TRBJ2-5 and V is TRBV6-5, with D perhaps matching TRBD1 or TRBD2 (5 bases each). CDR1 is MNHEY, CDR2 SVGAGI, per germline. The CDR3 runs to 15 residues. Trimming took off 3 bases at V and 4 bases at J, with 15 bases between the two ends.

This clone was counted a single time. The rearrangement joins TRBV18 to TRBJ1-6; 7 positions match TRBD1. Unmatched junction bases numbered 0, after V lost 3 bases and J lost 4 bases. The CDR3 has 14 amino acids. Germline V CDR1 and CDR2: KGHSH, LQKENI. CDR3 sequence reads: CASSPGQYNSPLHF. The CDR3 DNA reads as TGTGCCAGCTCACCGGGACAGTATAATTCACCCCTCCACTTT.

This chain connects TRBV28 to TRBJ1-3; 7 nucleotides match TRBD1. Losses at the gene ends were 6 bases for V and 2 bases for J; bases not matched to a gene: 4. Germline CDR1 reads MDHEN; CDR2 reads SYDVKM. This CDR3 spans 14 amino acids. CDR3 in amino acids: CASRITGAGNTIYF. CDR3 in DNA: TGTGCCAGCAGGATAACAGGGGCTGGAAACACCATATATTTT.

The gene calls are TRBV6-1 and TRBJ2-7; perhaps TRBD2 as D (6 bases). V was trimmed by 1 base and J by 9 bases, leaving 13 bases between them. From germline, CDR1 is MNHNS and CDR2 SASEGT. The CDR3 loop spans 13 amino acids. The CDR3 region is CASSEVGGIGQYF. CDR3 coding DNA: TGTGCCAGCAGTGAAGTTGGGGGGATCGGGCAGTACTTC.

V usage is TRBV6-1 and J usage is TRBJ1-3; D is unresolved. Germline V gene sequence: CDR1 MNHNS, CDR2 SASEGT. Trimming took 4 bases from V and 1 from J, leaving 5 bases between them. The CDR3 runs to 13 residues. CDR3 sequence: CASSVESGNTIYF. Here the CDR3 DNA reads TGTGCCAGCAGTGTGGAGTCTGGAAACACCATATATTTT.